This T cell receptor (beta chain) was sequenced in a study of cytomegalovirus exposure and HLA in healthy donors. It was with 60 Vbeta and 13 Jbeta primers that the PCR ran. The method was immunoSEQ multiplex PCR; TCRdb's version includes in-frame clones alone and lacks a portion of them. Among roughly 170,000 clones listed, 84% were seen once. This CDR3 is built from 14 residues. The ends were cut back, 1 base at V and 7 bases at J, with 10 bases in the middle. CDR1 and CDR2 from the germline V gene are SEHNR and FQNEAQ (reference sequence). The origin of this receptor is a girl aged 2 to 9 in good health and CMV-seropositive. The sequenced sample consisted of PBMCs. The chain combines TRBV7-9 with TRBJ1-4; D not resolved. CDR3 loop: CASSLDIPPEKLFF. CDR3 in DNA: TGTGCCAGCAGCTTAGACATCCCCCCTGAAAAACTGTTTTTT.